These 21 T cell receptor beta chains originate from one sample sequenced in a study of T-cell reconstitution after alpha-beta-depleted transplantation in children. Preparation of the TCRbeta library was carried out with unique molecular identifiers. TCRdb re-analysed the PCR reads in MiXCR, keeping a single row per CDR3 protein. Among about 17,000 distinct CDR3 sequences, roughly an eighth were seen once, and the ten largest hold over 55%. The sequenced sample was PBMCs, mostly from graft donor cells, obtained 180 days after TCRalphabeta/CD19-depleted stem cell transplant. These receptors were collected from a boy younger than two who had a stem cell transplant for Wiskott-Aldrich syndrome, so the T cells may come from the graft donor.

This clonotype was detected ten times or more. V and J are TRBV12-3 or TRBV12-4 and TRBJ1-5; possible D gene TRBD1, 5 bases. V lost 1 base to trimming and J lost 0 bases, with 16 bases between them. This CDR3 region has 18 residues. The CDR3 loop is CASSLESGNVYSNQPQHF. The CDR3 DNA follows: TGTGCCAGCAGTTTAGAGTCAGGGAATGTTTATAGCAATCAGCCCCAGCATTTT.

This clonotype was observed once. This may be a read error: a much more frequent sequence differs by one nucleotide. The genes are TRBV10-1 and TRBJ2-7, with TRBD1 as a possible D gene (6 bases). Germline V gene lookup returns CDR1 WNHNN and CDR2 SYGVQD (reference sequence). This CDR3 is 14 amino acids long. CDR3 region: CVSSGELTGYEQYF. The CDR3 DNA follows: TGCGTCAGCAGTGGGGAACTGACAGGCTACGAGCAGTACTTC.

This clonotype has at least ten counts. This chain joins TRBV28 and TRBJ1-2; D possibly corresponds to TRBD1 (5 bases). The CDR3 length is 14 residues. From germline, CDR1 is MDHEN and CDR2 SYDVKM. V lost 5 bases and J lost 7, with 17 bases in between. CDR3 region: CASSQIWGAGGYTF. For the CDR3, the DNA is TGTGCCAGCAGTCAGATCTGGGGCGCGGGTGGCTACACCTTC.

This clonotype was counted between two and nine times. The CDR3, as DNA: TGTGCCACCAGTGCAGGAGTGAACACTGAAGCTTTCTTT. As protein: CATSAGVNTEAFF. The chain links TRBV24-1 to TRBJ1-1; no clear D. Germline values: CDR1 KGHDR, CDR2 SFDVKD. V dropped 5 bases and J dropped 0 bases, with 6 bases sitting between them. CDR3 length: 13 amino acids.

The chain uses TRBV11-2 and TRBJ2-3; possible D gene TRBD1, 7 bases. Germline CDR1 SGHAT, CDR2 FQNNGV. The CDR3 loop spans 16 amino acids. V dropped 6 bases and J dropped 6 bases, with 22 bases sitting between them. CDR3 in amino acids: CASRPLSGKGADTQYF. DNA for the CDR3: TGTGCCAGCAGACCCCTTAGCGGAAAGGGGGCCGATACGCAGTATTTT. The variable domain in full, with the rest retrieved from reference TRBV11-2 and TRBJ2-3, is EAGVAQSPRYKIIEKRQSVAFWCNPISGHATLYWYQQILGQGPKLLIQFQNNGVVDDSQLPKDRFSAERLKGVDSTLKIQPAKLEDSAVYLCASRPLSGKGADTQYFGPGTRLTVL.

This clonotype was recorded a few times. This sequence joins TRBV28 and TRBJ2-2; tentative D call: TRBD2 (5 bases). The CDR3 runs 13 residues. The V gene's germline CDR1 is MDHEN and CDR2 SYDVKM. Trimming removed 1 base at V and 5 bases at J, with 5 bases between. This CDR3 reads CASSLSGTGELFF. Written as DNA, the CDR3 is TGTGCCAGCAGTTTATCGGGGACCGGGGAGCTGTTTTTT.

For the CDR3, the DNA is TGTGCCAGCAGCCAAGATTGGCGCGGATTCACTGAAGCTTTCTTT. It encodes CASSQDWRGFTEAFF. This rearrangement joins TRBV4-2 to TRBJ1-1; D not resolved. The germline gives CDR1 LGHNA, CDR2 YNFKEQ. V lost 0 bases and J lost 4, with 12 bases in between. CDR3 length equals 15 residues.

As for this clonotype: One junction end disagrees with the germline gene, perhaps due to a read error. The V gene is TRBV5-1, the J gene TRBJ2-3, with 11 bases that match TRBD2. This CDR3 has 14 amino acids. Germline values: CDR1 SGHRS, CDR2 YFSETQ. CDR3 sequence: CASSGLAGTDTHYF. The CDR3 DNA reads as TGCGCCAGCAGCGGACTAGCGGGTACAGATACGCACTATTTT.

The chain is built from TRBV28 and TRBJ1-1; maybe TRBD1 (5 bases). The CDR3 loop spans 11 amino acids. Germline values: CDR1 MDHEN, CDR2 SYDVKM. The V end was cut by 5 bases, the J end by 10 bases, with 11 bases between. The CDR3 bases are TGTGCCAGCAGTCTCATGGGGGGAGCTTTCTTT. This codes for CASSLMGGAFF.

This clonotype has only a few counts. The V gene is TRBV7-9, the J gene TRBJ2-4; D ambiguous. V gave up 5 bases and J gave up 0 bases, with 11 bases separating them. In germline, CDR1 is SEHNR, CDR2 FQNEAQ (reference sequence). CDR3 length: 15 residues. CDR3 region: CASSPDISAKNIQYF. The CDR3 DNA follows: TGTGCCAGCAGCCCTGACATTTCAGCCAAAAACATTCAGTACTTC.

This clonotype has ten or more counts. The rearrangement uses TRBV6-5 and TRBJ2-5; tentatively, D is TRBD2 (6 bases). The V and J ends lost 5 bases and 5 bases respectively, with 21 bases between them. CDR3 size: 16 residues. From germline, CDR1 is MNHEY and CDR2 SVGAGI. This CDR3 is CASSTLRRGIGETQYF. Here the CDR3 DNA reads TGTGCCAGCAGTACCCTACGGCGGGGTATTGGGGAGACCCAGTACTTC.

The CDR3, as DNA: TGTGCCAGCAGCCCGAGCGTAATCACCACCGGGGAGCTGTTTTTT. Amino acid sequence: CASSPSVITTGELFF. This chain connects TRBV4-2 to TRBJ2-2; no definite D call. Germline CDR1 is LGHNA and CDR2 is YNFKEQ. Trimming took 4 bases from V and 4 from J, leaving 13 bases between them. CDR3 size: 15 residues.

The chain has TRBV11-2 and TRBJ2-5; D not certain. The V end lost 1 base, the J end lost 2 bases, and 11 bases lay between the germline ends. The germline CDR1 and CDR2 sequences are SGHAT and FQNNGV. The length of the CDR3 is 15 residues. This chain's CDR3 is CASSLASRLQETQYF. CDR3 sequence (DNA): TGTGCCAGCAGCTTAGCCTCCCGACTTCAAGAGACCCAGTACTTC.

This chain joins TRBV7-2 and TRBJ2-3; D gene uncertain. Germline V gene lookup returns CDR1 SGHTA and CDR2 FQGNSA. V dropped 4 bases and J dropped 7 bases, with 9 bases sitting between them. The CDR3 consists of 12 residues. CDR3 sequence reads: CASSSGGNTQYF. The CDR3 nucleotides read TGTGCCAGCAGCTCGGGTGGGAATACGCAGTATTTT.

In its sample, this clonotype was seen a few times. This chain connects TRBV27 to TRBJ2-1; 7 bases agree with TRBD2. Germline V gene data show CDR1 as MNHEY and CDR2 as SMNVEV (reference sequence). The V segment lost 5 bases and the J segment 4 bases; nucleotides outside the gene matches: 5. CDR3 length equals 14 residues. The CDR3 spells CASSGGVTYNEQFF. Here the CDR3 DNA reads TGTGCCAGCAGTGGGGGGGTAACATACAATGAGCAGTTCTTC.

This clonotype has a count of ten or more. V is TRBV7-9 and J is TRBJ2-7; no firm D call. Trimming took 1 base from V and 7 from J, leaving 14 bases between them. CDR1 is SEHNR, CDR2 FQNEAQ, per germline (reference sequence). This CDR3 is 14 amino acids long. The CDR3 loop reads CASSLVPPHGEQYF. The CDR3 DNA follows: TGTGCCAGCAGCTTAGTCCCGCCCCACGGGGAGCAGTACTTC.

This clonotype was picked up a small number of times. The chain joins TRBV6-1 to TRBJ1-1; no firm D call. Germline CDR1 and CDR2: MNHNS and SASEGT. The CDR3 contains 13 residues. V lost 2 bases, J lost 0 bases, and 4 bases lay in between. The CDR3 DNA follows: TGTGCCAGCAGTGAACGGATGAACACTGAAGCTTTCTTT. Its protein is CASSERMNTEAFF.

This clonotype has at least ten counts. V usage is TRBV28 and J usage is TRBJ2-2, with 9 bases identical to TRBD1. The length of the CDR3 is 15 residues. V lost 6 bases and J lost 5; bases outside the gene matches: 7. The germline V gene encodes CDR1 MDHEN and CDR2 SYDVKM. The CDR3 nucleotides read TGTGCCAGCAGCCGGGACAGGGTGCGAACCGGGGAGCTGTTTTTT. It translates to CASSRDRVRTGELFF.

In this sample, this clonotype turned up many times. The chain uses TRBV25-1 and TRBJ1-4; TRBD1 is a possible D gene (5 bases). CDR3 length: 15 residues. Germline V gene lookup returns CDR1 MGHDK and CDR2 SYGVNS. V lost 4 bases and J 4 bases, leaving 13 bases between the germline ends. Here the CDR3 DNA reads TGTGCCAGCAGTGGGCTGGACACTCGTAATGAAAAACTGTTTTTT. It codes for CASSGLDTRNEKLFF.

This clonotype was found many times. The V call is TRBV12-3 or TRBV12-4, the J call TRBJ1-4; 9 positions agree with TRBD1. The length of the CDR3 is 15 residues. Trimming at V came to 6 bases and at J to 3 bases, leaving 5 bases not matched to a gene. The CDR3 here is CASSLQGAANEKLFF. Written as DNA, the CDR3 is TGTGCCAGCAGCCTACAGGGGGCGGCTAATGAAAAACTGTTTTTT.

In its sample, this clonotype was seen a few times. This chain uses TRBV11-3 with TRBJ2-3; D unresolved. The CDR3 has 13 amino acids. Germline CDR1 reads SGHNT; CDR2 reads YENEEA. V gave up 1 base and J gave up 2 bases, with 4 bases separating them. This chain's CDR3 is CASSLVYTDTQYF. In DNA, the CDR3 is TGTGCCAGCAGCTTAGTTTACACAGATACGCAGTATTTT.